This is a list of T cell receptor beta chains from one sample in a study of response to subunit inactivated influenza vaccine. TCRdb called the RT-PCR reads again in MiXCR, with one record for every CDR3 protein. Altogether around 850,000 distinct CDR3 sequences are present, approximately 17% being singletons, with the ten largest covering approximately 10%. Sequenced here: PBMCs from blood, sampled approximately 5 days after vaccination. All receptors come from a man aged 50 to 60 who received an inactivated influenza vaccine. The CDR3 runs from the conserved cysteine through the conserved F or W. The D gene is left open where the match is weak. The size of a clone is reported for some rows only, either as once, few or many, or as a class for expanded clones.

D,V,size,J,CDR3,DNA
TRBD1,TRBV12-3/TRBV12-4,many,TRBJ2-7,CDTRDRHYEQYF,TGTGACACCCGGGACAGACACTACGAGCAGTACTTC
TRBD2,TRBV20-1,-,TRBJ2-1,CSAQLRGANEQFF,TGCAGTGCTCAGTTGCGGGGGGCTAATGAGCAGTTCTTC
-,TRBV25-1,few,TRBJ2-7,CASSERVGAYEQYF,TGTGCCAGCAGTGAGAGGGTCGGAGCCTACGAGCAGTACTTC
TRBD1,TRBV6-2/TRBV6-3,few,TRBJ1-1,CASKGATGVDTEAFF,TGTGCCAGCAAGGGGGCGACAGGGGTCGACACTGAAGCTTTCTTT
-,TRBV29-1,-,TRBJ2-1,CSVLKGTYNEQFF,TGCAGCGTTCTTAAGGGTACCTACAATGAGCAGTTCTTC
-,TRBV7-2,few,TRBJ2-2,CASSSLGRRNTGELFF,TGTGCCAGCAGCTCGCTGGGACGTAGGAACACCGGGGAGCTGTTTTTT
-,TRBV5-1,-,TRBJ1-3,CASSFQGTSGNTIYF,TGCGCCAGCAGCTTTCAGGGGACATCTGGAAACACCATATATTTT
TRBD1,TRBV20-1,few,TRBJ2-3,CSARGTGNTQYF,TGCAGTGCGAGAGGGACAGGGAATACGCAGTATTTT
-,TRBV5-6,few,TRBJ2-1,CASSNPGQAVSWNEQFF,TGTGCCAGCAGCAACCCTGGGCAGGCAGTATCGTGGAATGAGCAGTTCTTC
-,TRBV5-1,few,TRBJ1-2,CASSLPYDSDTNYGYTF,TGCGCCAGCAGCTTGCCCTATGACAGCGATACTAACTATGGCTACACCTTC
TRBD2,TRBV6-1,few,TRBJ2-1,CASTSAGGQYNEQFF,TGTGCCAGCACCAGCGCGGGGGGGCAATACAATGAGCAGTTCTTC
TRBD2,TRBV7-9,many,TRBJ2-3,CASSLGLADTDTQYF,TGTGCCAGCAGCTTGGGACTAGCCGACACAGATACGCAGTATTTT
TRBD1,TRBV6-2/TRBV6-3,few,TRBJ2-5,CASTGGAFMETQYF,TGTGCCAGCACAGGGGGCGCTTTTATGGAGACCCAGTACTTC
TRBD1,TRBV7-2,-,TRBJ1-1,CASSLDRGPAFF,TGTGCCAGCAGCTTGGACAGGGGGCCGGCTTTCTTT
-,TRBV20-1,-,TRBJ1-3,CSARGPGGNTIYF,TGCAGTGCTAGGGGGCCAGGGGGAAACACCATATATTTT
-,TRBV7-2,few,TRBJ2-5,CASSPTPGKETQYF,TGTGCCAGCAGCCCAACACCAGGGAAAGAGACCCAGTACTTC
-,TRBV20-1,-,TRBJ2-6,CSARGAEHSGANVLTF,TGCAGTGCTAGAGGCGCAGAGCACTCTGGGGCCAACGTCCTGACTTTC
-,TRBV20-1,few,TRBJ1-2,CSAKTFGYTF,TGCAGTGCTAAGACTTTTGGCTACACCTTC
-,TRBV29-1,-,TRBJ1-1,CSVEDLGYTEAFF,TGCAGCGTTGAAGATCTTGGGTACACTGAAGCTTTCTTT
-,TRBV5-8,few,TRBJ1-2,CASSLGQELAYYGYTF,TGTGCCAGCAGCTTGGGACAGGAACTAGCCTACTATGGCTACACCTTC
-,TRBV5-5,many,TRBJ1-1,CASSLGPSNTEAFF,TGTGCCAGCAGCTTAGGTCCCTCGAACACTGAAGCTTTCTTT
-,TRBV7-2,few,TRBJ2-3,CASSYPLRGTDTQYF,TGTGCCAGCAGCTATCCTCTACGTGGAACAGATACGCAGTATTTT
TRBD1,TRBV15,few,TRBJ1-2,CATSRDLTGGGYTF,TGTGCCACCAGCAGAGATTTGACAGGGGGAGGCTACACCTTC
-,TRBV4-3,many,TRBJ1-6,CASSQEAQGSNSPLHF,TGCGCCAGCAGCCAAGAGGCTCAAGGGAGTAATTCACCCCTCCACTTT
-,TRBV5-5,few,TRBJ2-7,CASSLYVKYEQYF,TGTGCCAGCAGCTTGTACGTAAAATACGAGCAGTACTTC
-,TRBV12-3/TRBV12-4,many,TRBJ1-5,CASSLGTGPQHF,TGTGCCAGCAGTTTGGGTACCGGGCCCCAGCATTTT
TRBD1,TRBV20-1,few,TRBJ2-5,CSARRDRAETQYF,TGCAGTGCTCGACGCGACAGGGCCGAGACCCAGTACTTC
-,TRBV7-9,-,TRBJ2-1,CASSPARGNEQFF,TGTGCCAGCAGCCCGGCCCGGGGTAATGAGCAGTTCTTC
TRBD2,TRBV4-3,many,TRBJ2-7,CASSQDPIAGVMSYEQYF,TGCGCCAGCAGCCAAGATCCTATAGCGGGAGTGATGTCCTACGAGCAGTACTTC